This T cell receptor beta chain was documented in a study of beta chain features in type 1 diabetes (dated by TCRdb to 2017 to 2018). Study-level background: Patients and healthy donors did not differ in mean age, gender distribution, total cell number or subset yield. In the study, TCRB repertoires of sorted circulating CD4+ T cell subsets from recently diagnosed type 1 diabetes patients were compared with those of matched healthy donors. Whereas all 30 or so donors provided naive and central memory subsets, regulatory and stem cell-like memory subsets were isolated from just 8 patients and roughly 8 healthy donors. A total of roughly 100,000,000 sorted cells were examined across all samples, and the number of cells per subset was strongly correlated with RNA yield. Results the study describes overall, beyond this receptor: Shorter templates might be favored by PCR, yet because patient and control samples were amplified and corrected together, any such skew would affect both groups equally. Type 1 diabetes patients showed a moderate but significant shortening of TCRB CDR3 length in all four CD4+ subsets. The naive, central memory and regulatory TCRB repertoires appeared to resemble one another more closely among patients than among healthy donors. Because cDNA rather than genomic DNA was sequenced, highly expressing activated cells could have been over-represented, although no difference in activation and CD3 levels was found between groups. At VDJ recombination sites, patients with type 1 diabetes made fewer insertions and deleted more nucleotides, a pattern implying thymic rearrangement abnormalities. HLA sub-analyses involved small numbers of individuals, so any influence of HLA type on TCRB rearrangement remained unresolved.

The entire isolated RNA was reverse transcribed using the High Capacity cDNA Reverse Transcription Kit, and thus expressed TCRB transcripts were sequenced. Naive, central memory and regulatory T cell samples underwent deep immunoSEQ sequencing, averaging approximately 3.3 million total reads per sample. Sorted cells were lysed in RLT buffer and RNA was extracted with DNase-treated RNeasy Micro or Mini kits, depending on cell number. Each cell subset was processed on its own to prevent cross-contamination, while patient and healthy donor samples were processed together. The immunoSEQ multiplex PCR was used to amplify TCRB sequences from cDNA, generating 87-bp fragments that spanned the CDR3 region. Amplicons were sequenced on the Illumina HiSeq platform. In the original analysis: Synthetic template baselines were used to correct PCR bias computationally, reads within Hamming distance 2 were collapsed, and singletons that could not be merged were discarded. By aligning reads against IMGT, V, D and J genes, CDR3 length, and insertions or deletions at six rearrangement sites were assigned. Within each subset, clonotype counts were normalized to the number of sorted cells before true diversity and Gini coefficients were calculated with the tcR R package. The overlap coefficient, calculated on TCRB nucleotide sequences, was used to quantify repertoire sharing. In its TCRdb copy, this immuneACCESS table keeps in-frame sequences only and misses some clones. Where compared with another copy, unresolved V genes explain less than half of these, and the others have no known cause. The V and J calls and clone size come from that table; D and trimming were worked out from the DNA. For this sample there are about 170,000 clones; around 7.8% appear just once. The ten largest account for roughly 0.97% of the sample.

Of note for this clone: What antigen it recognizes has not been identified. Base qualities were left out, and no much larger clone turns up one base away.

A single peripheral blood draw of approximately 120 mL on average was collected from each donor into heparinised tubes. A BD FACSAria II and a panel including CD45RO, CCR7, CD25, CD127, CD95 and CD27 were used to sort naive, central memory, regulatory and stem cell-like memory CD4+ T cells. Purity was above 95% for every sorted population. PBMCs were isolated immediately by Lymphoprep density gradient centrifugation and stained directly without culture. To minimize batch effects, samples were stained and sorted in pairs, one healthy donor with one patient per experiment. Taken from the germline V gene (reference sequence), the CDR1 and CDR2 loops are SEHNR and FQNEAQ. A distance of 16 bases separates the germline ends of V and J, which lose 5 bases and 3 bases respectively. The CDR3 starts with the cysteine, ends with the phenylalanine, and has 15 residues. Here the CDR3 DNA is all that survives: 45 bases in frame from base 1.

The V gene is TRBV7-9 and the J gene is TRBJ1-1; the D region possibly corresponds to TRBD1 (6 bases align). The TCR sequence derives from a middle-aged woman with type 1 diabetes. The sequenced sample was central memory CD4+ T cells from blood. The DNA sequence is TGTGCCAGCAGCCGAGGACAGTTTAGGGACACTGAAGCTTTCTTT. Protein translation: CASSRGQFRDTEAFF. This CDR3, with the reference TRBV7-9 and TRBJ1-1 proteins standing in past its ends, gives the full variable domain DTGVSQNPRHKITKRGQNVTFRCDPISEHNRLYWYRQTLGQGPEFLTYFQNEAQLEKSRLLSDRFSAERPKGSFSTLEIQRTEQGDSAMYLCASSRGQFRDTEAFFGQGTRLTVV.